This T cell receptor beta chain was found in a study of PD-1 blockade in classical Hodgkin lymphoma (dated by TCRdb to about 2020). Turning to the overall study: Nivolumab dosing was 3 mg/kg intravenously every 2 weeks, continuing until either disease progression or unacceptable toxicity. The study used TCR beta sequencing and CyTOF to define a peripheral blood immune signature of response to PD-1 blockade in classical Hodgkin lymphoma. On the study overall, not on this receptor specifically: Trial patients achieving complete response had baseline diversity similar to newly diagnosed patients, whereas partial responders and progressors had significantly lower diversity. Only a single clinical trial cohort was studied, and what caused the repertoire differences, possibly disease activity or prior therapy, remained undefined. Newly diagnosed patients were reported to have lower baseline TCR diversity than healthy donors, and relapsed/refractory patients were reported to have lower baseline TCR diversity still. CD4+ but not CD8+ TCR diversity rose significantly by C4D1 (p=0.0027 vs p=0.16), most apparent in complete responders (p=0.02). Patients starting nivolumab less than 1 year after ASCT had lower diversity and were excluded from later analyses to avoid confounding by immune reconstitution.

This clone was counted between two and nine times. This clone's antigen is unknown. Qualities for individual bases were not recorded, and no much larger clone is one base off. What the time point label conveys for this sample: cycle 1 day 1 (C1D1), immediately before nivolumab initiation. Every trial patient had relapsed following autologous stem cell transplantation, and prior brentuximab vedotin exposure was what differed among cohorts A, B and C. The trial cohort was composed of about 53 patients with relapsed/refractory classical Hodgkin lymphoma, for whom complete response, partial response or progressive disease was recorded as best overall response. Trial patients were treated with single-agent nivolumab in the multi-cohort phase II CheckMate 205 trial. An independent review committee assessed best overall response by applying the 2007 International Working Group response criteria. Trial PBMCs were collected just before the start of nivolumab (C1D1) and during therapy at cycle 2 day 1 and cycle 4 day 1. Peripheral blood was collected in 8 mL Vacutainer Cell Preparation Tubes, from which PBMCs were isolated by centrifugation and then cryopreserved.

The Qiagen DNeasy kit was used to extract genomic DNA both from unsorted PBMCs and from the negatively selected CD4+ and CD8+ fractions. TCR beta CDR3 regions were subjected to amplification by immunoSEQ multiplex PCR with primers that anneal to V and J segments. A synthetic immune receptor repertoire was used to minimize amplification bias, and any residual bias was removed computationally once sequencing was done. The source study handled its data this way. Custom Python scripts were used to quantify repertoire diversity as the Shannon entropy index. Unsorted, CD4+ and CD8+ repertoires were analyzed separately, except for combined analyses in which CD4+ and CD8+ sequences were merged in silico. A clone counted as expanded when the clone's frequency after treatment rose at least 2-fold relative to C1D1, and clones undetected at baseline were given a pseudocount of 0.5. Singleton clones were defined as clones with 0 or 1 copy at C1D1, and non-singleton clones were defined as clones with 2 or more copies. By matching protein sequences in sorted samples from the same patient, clones expanded in unsorted samples were annotated as CD4+, CD8+ or unknown. Wilcoxon tests on paired samples were used to test diversity changes from C1D1 to C4D1. Drawn from immuneACCESS, this table holds only the in-frame rearrangements with V and J called that TCRdb kept. Clones are partly lost; checked studies trace under half to an unresolved V gene and leave the rest unexplained. The DNA gave D and trimming, while V, J and clone size come from that table. In this sample the table shows about 46,000 clones, 65% to 85% of which occur a single time. Of the sample, approximately 11% is held by the ten largest clones.

Sequencing used peripheral blood mononuclear cells (PBMCs), obtained at baseline. The receptor was derived from a human donor with classical Hodgkin lymphoma.

The nucleotides read TGCAGTACGAATAGGGGAAACACCATATATTTT. Its translation reads: CSTNRGNTIYF. The receptor chain draws on TRBV20-1 and TRBJ1-3; the D gene assignment is ambiguous. V loses 8 bases, J loses 4 bases, and the germline ends lie 9 bases apart. From its cysteine to its phenylalanine, the CDR3 spans 11 amino acids. Only the CDR3 part of the read is kept: 33 bases, read in frame from the first base. The germline V gene (reference sequence) specifies DFQATT as CDR1 and SNEGSKA as CDR2.